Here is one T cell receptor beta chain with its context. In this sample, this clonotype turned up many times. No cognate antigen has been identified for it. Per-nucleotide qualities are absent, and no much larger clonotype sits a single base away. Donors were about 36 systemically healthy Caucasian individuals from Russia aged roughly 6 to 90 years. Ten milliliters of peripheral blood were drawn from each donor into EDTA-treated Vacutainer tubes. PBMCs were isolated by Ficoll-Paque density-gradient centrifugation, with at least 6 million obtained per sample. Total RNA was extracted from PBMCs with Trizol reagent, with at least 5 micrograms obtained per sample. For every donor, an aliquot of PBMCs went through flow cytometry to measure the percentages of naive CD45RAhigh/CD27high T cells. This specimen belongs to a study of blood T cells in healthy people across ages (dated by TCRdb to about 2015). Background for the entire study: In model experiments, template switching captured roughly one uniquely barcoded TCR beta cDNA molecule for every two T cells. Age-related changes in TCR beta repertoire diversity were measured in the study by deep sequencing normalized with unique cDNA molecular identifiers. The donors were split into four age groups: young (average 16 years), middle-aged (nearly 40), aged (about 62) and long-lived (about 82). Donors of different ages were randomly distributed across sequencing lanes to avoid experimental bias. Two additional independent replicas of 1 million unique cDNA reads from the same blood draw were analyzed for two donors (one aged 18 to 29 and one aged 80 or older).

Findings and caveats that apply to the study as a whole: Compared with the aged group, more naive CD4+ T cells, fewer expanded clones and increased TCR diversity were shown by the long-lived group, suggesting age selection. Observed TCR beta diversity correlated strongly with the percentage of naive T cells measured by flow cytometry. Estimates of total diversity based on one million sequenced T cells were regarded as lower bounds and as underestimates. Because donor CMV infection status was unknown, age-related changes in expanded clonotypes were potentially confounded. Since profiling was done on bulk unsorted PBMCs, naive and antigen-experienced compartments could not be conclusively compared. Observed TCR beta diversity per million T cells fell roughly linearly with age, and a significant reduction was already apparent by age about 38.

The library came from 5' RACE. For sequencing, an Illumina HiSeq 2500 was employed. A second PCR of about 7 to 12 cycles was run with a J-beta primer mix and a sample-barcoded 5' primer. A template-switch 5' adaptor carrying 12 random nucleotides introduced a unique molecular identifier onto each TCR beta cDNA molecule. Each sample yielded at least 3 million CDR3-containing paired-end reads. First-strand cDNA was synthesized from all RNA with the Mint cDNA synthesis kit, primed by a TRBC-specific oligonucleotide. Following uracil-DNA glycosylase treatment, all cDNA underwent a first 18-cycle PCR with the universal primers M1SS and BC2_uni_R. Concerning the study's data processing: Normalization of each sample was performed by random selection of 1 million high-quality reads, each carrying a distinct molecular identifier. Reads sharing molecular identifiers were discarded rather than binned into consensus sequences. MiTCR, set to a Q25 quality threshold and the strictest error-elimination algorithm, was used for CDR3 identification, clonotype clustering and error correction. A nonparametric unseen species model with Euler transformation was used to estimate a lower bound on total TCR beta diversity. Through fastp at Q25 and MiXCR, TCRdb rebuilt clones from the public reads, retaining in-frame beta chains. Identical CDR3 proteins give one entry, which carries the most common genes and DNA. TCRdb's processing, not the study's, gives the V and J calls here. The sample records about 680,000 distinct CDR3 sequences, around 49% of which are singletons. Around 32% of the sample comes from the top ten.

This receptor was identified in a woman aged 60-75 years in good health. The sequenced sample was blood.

The CDR3 region has the sequence CASSLGSSSEETQYF. The sequenced DNA: TGTGCCAGCAGCTTAGGGTCAAGCTCGGAAGAGACCCAGTACTTC. Recombination connected TRBV7-2 to TRBJ2-5; no D gene can be assigned with confidence. V loses 1 base of germline sequence and J loses 3 bases, and the interval between the two ends is 12 bases. The CDR3 measures 15 amino acids from cysteine to phenylalanine. Only the CDR3 DNA stays, 45 bases, in frame from base 1. The CDR1 and CDR2 encoded by the germline V gene are SGHTA and FQGNSA.